This T cell receptor beta chain is drawn from a study of T-cell memory formation after mild COVID-19. MiXCR, run by TCRdb on the 5' RACE reads, gives a single entry per CDR3 protein. There are roughly 280,000 distinct CDR3 sequences in the sample; 16% occur only once, and 22% lies in the top ten. This clonotype has only a few counts. The sequence derives from a young man who had mild COVID-19 (a few samples of this study predate the infection). Cell type and time point are not known. The specimen was PBMCs or a T cell subset sorted from them (not recorded which).

The CDR3 here is CASRTTGMNTEAFF. The CDR3 DNA follows: TGTGCCAGCAGAACGACAGGGATGAACACTGAAGCTTTCTTT. The chain links TRBV6-6 to TRBJ1-1, with TRBD1 identical over 7 bases. The CDR3 length is 14 residues. Germline assignment: CDR1 MNHNY and CDR2 SVGAGI (reference sequence). Germline trimming cut 6 bases from V and 0 bases from J; bases unmatched to any gene: 4.